The present T cell receptor (beta chain) was sequenced within a study of blood T cell repertoires in COVID-19. On the study more broadly: The study drew acute and convalescent COVID-19 samples from the United States, Italy and Spain. PBMCs, B-cell-depleted T cells, or T cells were the source of the cDNA or gDNA that made up the material.

V was pared by 4 bases and J by 7 bases, with 14 bases between. CDR1 is SGHRS and CDR2 is YFSETQ in the germline V gene. The CDR3 covers 14 residues. Sequenced by immunoSEQ multiplex PCR; TCRdb stores in-frame clones only, minus some. The sample records 120,000 to 150,000 clones, approximately 85% being singletons. This TCR came from a man aged 45-65 years with acute or convalescent COVID-19. The chain uses TRBV5-1 and TRBJ1-4; the D gene is possibly TRBD1 (5 bases). Sequencing was performed on peripheral blood. For the CDR3, the DNA is TGCGCCAGCAGCCAAGGGGCGGGGGGTGAAAAACTGTTTTTT. Translation gives CASSQGAGGEKLFF.